The sequence of this T cell receptor (beta chain) was determined in a study of CD8+ T cells in alopecia areata. Turning to the study itself: Tofacitinib administration to treated patients was oral, at 5 to 10 mg twice daily. Points from the study as a whole: Because of a solitary nonresponder, the connection of baseline CD8+ expansion to response stays uncertain. Whereas mice showed it more clearly, TCR sharing across patients was murkier, possibly because of HLA.

As regards this clone: Its antigen remains unidentified.

Isolated RNA was reverse transcribed into cDNA used as the sequencing template. Profiling relied on immunoSEQ multiplex PCR, and the TCRdb table lists in-frame clones only, not all of them. The sample includes around 300,000 clones, about 62% of them seen just once. The germline V gene encodes CDR1 SGHAT and CDR2 FQNNGV. The CDR3 spans 14 residues. Trimming pared 7 bases from V and 0 bases from J, leaving 7 bases between. Treatment reported: oral pan-JAK inhibitor, 5-10 mg twice daily. The sequencing here drew on CD4+ T cells sorted from blood, taken around week 54, from a patient treated with tofacitinib. The sequence came from a human donor with alopecia areata. This chain links TRBV11-2 with TRBJ2-6, with D unclear. The CDR3 DNA is TGTGCCAGCACCGAAATCTCTGGGGCCAACGTCCTGACTTTC. It yields the protein CASTEISGANVLTF.